This is a list of T cell receptor beta chains from one sample in a study of PD-1 blockade in classical Hodgkin lymphoma. Profiling relied on immunoSEQ multiplex PCR, and the TCRdb table lists in-frame clones only, not all of them. The repertoire holds fewer than 10,000 clones, with approximately 82% as singletons. This specimen was CD8+ T cells from blood, taken before the fourth cycle of nivolumab. Receptors were obtained from a human donor with classical Hodgkin lymphoma. Both conserved end residues are trimmed from each CDR3. Fields, in order: CDR3 protein, V gene, J gene, clone size. Clone size is stated in some rows and not others, as once, few, many or a class when expanded.

CDR3: ASSFTENEQF
V: TRBV5-1
J: TRBJ2-1
size: once

CDR3: ASSQNTEAF
V: TRBV4-2
J: TRBJ1-1
size: -

CDR3: ASAPGVSYEQY
V: TRBV6-1
J: TRBJ2-7
size: -

CDR3: ASSMKGGGQPQH
V: TRBV19
J: TRBJ1-5
size: -

CDR3: ASRTKDLAYSPLH
V: TRBV27
J: TRBJ1-6
size: -

CDR3: ASSLRGYNEQF
V: TRBV5-1
J: TRBJ2-1
size: -

CDR3: ASSLAGTGLYEQY
V: TRBV5-4
J: TRBJ2-7
size: -

CDR3: ASSSAYEQY
V: TRBV7-2
J: TRBJ2-7
size: -

CDR3: ASSLAALTDTQY
V: TRBV28
J: TRBJ2-3
size: once

CDR3: ASSEIFGQGSMNTEAF
V: TRBV2
J: TRBJ1-1
size: -

CDR3: AWSVLAGNSEQY
V: TRBV30
J: TRBJ2-7
size: -

CDR3: ASRAFLQGGDEKLF
V: TRBV27
J: TRBJ1-4
size: -

CDR3: ASSFAGSGANVLT
V: TRBV6-5
J: TRBJ2-6
size: -

CDR3: ASSLSGELF
V: TRBV11-2
J: TRBJ2-2
size: -